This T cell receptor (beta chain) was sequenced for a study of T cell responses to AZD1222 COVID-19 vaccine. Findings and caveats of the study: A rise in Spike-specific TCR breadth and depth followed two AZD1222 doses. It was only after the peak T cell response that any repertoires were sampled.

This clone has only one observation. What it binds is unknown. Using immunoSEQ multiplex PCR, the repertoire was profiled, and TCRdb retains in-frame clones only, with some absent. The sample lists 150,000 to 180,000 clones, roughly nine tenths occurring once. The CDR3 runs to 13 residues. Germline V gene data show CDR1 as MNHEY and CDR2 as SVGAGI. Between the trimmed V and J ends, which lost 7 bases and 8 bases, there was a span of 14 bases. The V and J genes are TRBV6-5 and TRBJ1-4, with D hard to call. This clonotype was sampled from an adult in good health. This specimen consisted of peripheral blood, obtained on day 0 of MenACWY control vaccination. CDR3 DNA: TGTGCCAGCAAGAAAAGCCTCGACGAAAAACTGTTTTTT. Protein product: CASKKSLDEKLFF.